A selection of T cell receptor beta chains follows, all from one sample in a study of T cells after yellow fever vaccination. TCRdb passed the 5' RACE reads through MiXCR, listing each CDR3 protein once. The sample gives some 120,000 distinct CDR3 sequences, about 7.4% of which show up once; 2% to 3% is in the top ten. The material sequenced was CD4+ T cells sorted from PBMCs, taken 10 to 11 days after the first yellow fever vaccination. Every receptor here comes from a man between 18 and 29 years old who received the YFV17D yellow fever vaccine. CDR3s include the opening cysteine and the closing phenylalanine or tryptophan. The D gene is left open where the match is weak. Clone size is given for some rows only: seen once, a few or many times, or a class if the clone is expanded.

D	V	size	J	DNA	CDR3
NA	TRBV5-1	NA	TRBJ1-6	TGCGCCAGCAGCTTGGGCAGGTTAGAGACACCCCTCCACTTT	CASSLGRLETPLHF
TRBD2	TRBV5-1	many	TRBJ2-3	TGCGCCAGCAGCGCGGGGACTAGCGGCGCAAGCACAGATACGCAGTATTTT	CASSAGTSGASTDTQYF
NA	TRBV5-1	many	TRBJ1-1	TGCGCCAGCAGCTTCGGTGGATACACTGAAGCTTTCTTT	CASSFGGYTEAFF
TRBD1	TRBV20-1	many	TRBJ2-7	TGCAGTGCTAGAATCGTGGGACAGGGCTTAGGGGAGCAGTACTTC	CSARIVGQGLGEQYF
TRBD2	TRBV4-3	many	TRBJ2-2	TGCGCCAGCAGCCTCGATAAGGGACTAGCAACCGGGGAGCTGTTTTTT	CASSLDKGLATGELFF
TRBD2	TRBV10-3	NA	TRBJ2-2	TGTGCCATCAACAAGATAGCGGGAGCTTCGTTGTTTTTT	CAINKIAGASLFF
NA	TRBV20-1	NA	TRBJ2-7	TGCAGTGCTAGAGATCAGACGTGGCGAAACTACGAGCAGTACTTC	CSARDQTWRNYEQYF
NA	TRBV12-3/TRBV12-4	many	TRBJ2-7	TGTGCCAGCAGTACGTATGGTGCCGCGGGGAAACAGAACGAGCAGTACTTC	CASSTYGAAGKQNEQYF
NA	TRBV5-1	few	TRBJ2-6	TGCGCCAGCAGCAGCACAGGGTATACTGGGGCCAACGTCCTGACTTTC	CASSSTGYTGANVLTF
NA	TRBV21-1	many	TRBJ2-5	TGTGCCAGCAGCAAAGCGCCAGAGTTCGAGACCCAGTACTTC	CASSKAPEFETQYF
TRBD1	TRBV4-1	few	TRBJ1-5	TGCGCCAGCAGCCAGGGACAGGGGAAGGTAGATCAGCCCCAGCATTTT	CASSQGQGKVDQPQHF
NA	TRBV4-2	many	TRBJ1-3	TGTGCCAGCAGCCAAACTCTAGGCTCTGGAAACACCATATATTTT	CASSQTLGSGNTIYF
NA	TRBV4-3	many	TRBJ2-3	TGCGCCAGCAGCCCTAGGGGGGGTAGCACAGATACGCAGTATTTT	CASSPRGGSTDTQYF
NA	TRBV25-1	many	TRBJ2-2	TGTGCCAGCGGCAGGGCTTTACAGTCCGGGGAGCTGTTTTTT	CASGRALQSGELFF
NA	TRBV18	many	TRBJ1-4	TGTGCCAGCTCACACTACCCTCCGCAGGGGAATATGATTGATGAAAAACTGTTTTTT	CASSHYPPQGNMIDEKLFF
NA	TRBV7-9	many	TRBJ2-1	TGTGCCAGCAGCCCACGGGGGACCTCCTACAATGAGCAGTTCTTC	CASSPRGTSYNEQFF
TRBD1	TRBV7-2	few	TRBJ2-6	TGTGCCAGCAGCTTAGGGCAGGGGGCGAGTTCCTTGATTTCTGGGGCCAACGTCCTGACTTTC	CASSLGQGASSLISGANVLTF
NA	TRBV5-1	few	TRBJ2-3	TGCGCCAGCACCGCCGGGGGTTCGGCAGATACGCAGTATTTT	CASTAGGSADTQYF
NA	TRBV7-1	once	TRBJ1-6	TGTGCCAGCAGCTCCGGGGGAAACTCACCCCTCCACTTT	CASSSGGNSPLHF
TRBD1	TRBV5-1	many	TRBJ1-1	TGCGCCAGCAGCCTCGACAGGGTGACCACTGAAGCTTTCTTT	CASSLDRVTTEAFF
NA	TRBV6-5	many	TRBJ1-2	TGTGCCAGCAGAGCCACCCGTAACTATGGCTACACCTTC	CASRATRNYGYTF
TRBD2	TRBV29-1	few	TRBJ2-3	TGCAGCGTTGAACGCAGATCGGTTGCTAGCGGGGGAGTCACAGATACGCAGTATTTT	CSVERRSVASGGVTDTQYF
NA	TRBV4-1	many	TRBJ1-2	TGCGCCAGCAGCCAAGTCCCGGGGGCTGGGTATGGCTACACCTTC	CASSQVPGAGYGYTF
NA	TRBV5-1	many	TRBJ2-2	TGCGCCAGCGACCTCGGAGCGAACACCGGGGAGCTGTTTTTT	CASDLGANTGELFF
NA	TRBV10-3	NA	TRBJ2-3	TGTGCCATCAGTGAGTCGCGCGAGGATACGCAGTATTTT	CAISESREDTQYF
NA	TRBV6-1	NA	TRBJ1-2	TGTGCCAGCAGTGAATTCGGAGAATATGGCTACACCTTC	CASSEFGEYGYTF
TRBD1	TRBV7-2	many	TRBJ2-2	TGTGCCAGCAGCTTAGGCCAGGGGGTCAGGGAGCTGTTTTTT	CASSLGQGVRELFF
TRBD1	TRBV20-1	NA	TRBJ1-1	TGCAGTGCTACCCAGGGGGCAGAAACTGAAGCTTTCTTT	CSATQGAETEAFF
TRBD1	TRBV29-1	few	TRBJ2-3	TGCAGCGTTGCGGACAGGCGCCTCATTGGTACGCAGTATTTT	CSVADRRLIGTQYF
NA	TRBV9	many	TRBJ2-7	TGTGCCAGCAGCGTAGGGCCTCGCCTAGGCACCTACGAGCAGTACTTC	CASSVGPRLGTYEQYF
NA	TRBV7-2	many	TRBJ2-5	TGTGCCAGCAGCTTAACAGGGAAGGGAGAGACCCAGTACTTC	CASSLTGKGETQYF
TRBD1	TRBV7-9	many	TRBJ1-1	TGTGCCAGCAGCCGACAGGGTTCCACTGAAGCTTTCTTT	CASSRQGSTEAFF
TRBD2	TRBV2	NA	TRBJ2-1	TGTGCCAGCCGTAGGACTAGCGGGGTACTGAATGAGCAGTTCTTC	CASRRTSGVLNEQFF
NA	TRBV5-1	many	TRBJ2-3	TGCGCCAGCAGCTTGGATGGAGTGGGTACGCAGTATTTT	CASSLDGVGTQYF
TRBD2	TRBV2	many	TRBJ2-1	TGTGCCAGCAGTACTAGCGGGGGGGTTGCGGGGGTCTTC	CASSTSGGVAGVF
NA	TRBV5-8	many	TRBJ2-1	TGTGCCAGCAGCTTGAGGGGGGGGGCCTACAATGAGCAGTTCTTC	CASSLRGGAYNEQFF
TRBD1	TRBV7-3	many	TRBJ2-5	TGTGCCAGCAGCTTCTCCGGGACAGAAGAGACCCAGTACTTC	CASSFSGTEETQYF
NA	TRBV4-2	many	TRBJ1-2	TGTGCCAGCAGCCAAGATGGGGGCCGCCGATCGGGCTACACCTTC	CASSQDGGRRSGYTF
NA	TRBV4-1	many	TRBJ2-4	TGCGCCAGCAGCAACCGCGTGGGCGGAGGGAACATTCAGTACTTC	CASSNRVGGGNIQYF
NA	TRBV7-2	many	TRBJ1-2	TGTGCCAGCAGCTTTAGGGGGACTGGTGGCTACACCTTC	CASSFRGTGGYTF
TRBD1	TRBV4-3	many	TRBJ2-5	TGCGCCAGCAGCCTCTCAGGGGGTGAGACCCAGTACTTC	CASSLSGGETQYF
NA	TRBV7-2	few	TRBJ2-5	TGTGCCAGCAGCTTAAGGCGGGGCGAAGAGACCCAGTACTTC	CASSLRRGEETQYF
TRBD2	TRBV15	many	TRBJ2-1	TGTGCCACCAGCCTTCGACTAGCGGTAGGTGTCGATGAGCAGTTCTTC	CATSLRLAVGVDEQFF
NA	TRBV7-2	many	TRBJ1-1	TGTGCCAGCAGCCCTCAACTAACTGCGGGAGATGAAGCTTTCTTT	CASSPQLTAGDEAFF
NA	TRBV3-1	many	TRBJ1-1	TGTGCCAGCAGCCAAACCGCTCCTAACACTGAAGCTTTCTTT	CASSQTAPNTEAFF
NA	TRBV4-2	few	TRBJ1-1	TGTGCCAGCAGCCAAGAGATGCGTCCCTCTGAAGCTTTCTTT	CASSQEMRPSEAFF
NA	TRBV20-1	many	TRBJ2-5	TGCAGTGCTAGTCCCTTTCTGAGACAAGAGACCCAGTACTTC	CSASPFLRQETQYF
NA	TRBV6-2/TRBV6-3	many	TRBJ2-3	TGTGCCAGCAGTTACCTACAGGCTACGCAGTATTTT	CASSYLQATQYF
TRBD2	TRBV5-1	many	TRBJ2-3	TGCGCCAGCAGATGGACTAGCGGGGGGGGTAGCACAGATACGCAGTATTTT	CASRWTSGGGSTDTQYF
TRBD1	TRBV6-1	many	TRBJ1-1	TGTGCCAGCAGTGAAAGGGACAGGGCTACTGAAGCTTTCTTT	CASSERDRATEAFF
NA	TRBV6-5	many	TRBJ2-7	TGTGCCAGCAGTTACGCCTCCGGCAGCTATTCTTACGAGCAGTACTTC	CASSYASGSYSYEQYF
NA	TRBV7-8	NA	TRBJ1-2	TGTGCCAGCAGCCCGATTAGGTTGGGGAGGGGTGGCTACACCTTC	CASSPIRLGRGGYTF
TRBD1	TRBV5-1	many	TRBJ2-6	TGCGCCAGCACCCTCCGAGCGACAGGGACTGGGGCCAACGTCCTGACTTTC	CASTLRATGTGANVLTF
NA	TRBV5-1	many	TRBJ2-3	TGCGCCAGCAGCTTACGGGACACCTTCACAGATACGCAGTATTTT	CASSLRDTFTDTQYF
NA	TRBV7-9	many	TRBJ1-2	TGTGCCAGCAGCTTAGAAAGGGGAGTCGGTGGCTACACCTTC	CASSLERGVGGYTF